The T cell receptor beta chain described here comes from a study of blood T cells in healthy people across ages. Overall study context: About one barcoded beta molecule per two T cells came from capture by template switching.

Together with a sample-barcoded 5' primer, a J-beta primer mix was included in a second PCR lasting roughly 6 to 12 cycles. TCRdb passed the 5' RACE reads through MiXCR, listing each CDR3 protein once. The sample lists hundreds of thousands of distinct CDR3 sequences; about 36% were seen once. This clonotype has a handful of counts. Its antigen is still unknown. Study conclusions and caveats: Possibly, changes in expanded clonotypes were confounded because donor CMV status was unknown.

The germline gives CDR1 SGHTA, CDR2 FQGNSA. CDR3 length: 13 residues. Trimming shortened V by 1 base and J by 9 bases, and 10 bases separated the two germline ends. The chain joins TRBV7-2 to TRBJ2-1; tentative D call: TRBD2 (5 bases). This receptor was obtained from a man younger than 30 in good health. The specimen was blood. The CDR3 DNA follows: TGTGCCAGCAGCTTAGGTCTCGGGGTTGAGCAGTTCTTC. Protein product: CASSLGLGVEQFF.